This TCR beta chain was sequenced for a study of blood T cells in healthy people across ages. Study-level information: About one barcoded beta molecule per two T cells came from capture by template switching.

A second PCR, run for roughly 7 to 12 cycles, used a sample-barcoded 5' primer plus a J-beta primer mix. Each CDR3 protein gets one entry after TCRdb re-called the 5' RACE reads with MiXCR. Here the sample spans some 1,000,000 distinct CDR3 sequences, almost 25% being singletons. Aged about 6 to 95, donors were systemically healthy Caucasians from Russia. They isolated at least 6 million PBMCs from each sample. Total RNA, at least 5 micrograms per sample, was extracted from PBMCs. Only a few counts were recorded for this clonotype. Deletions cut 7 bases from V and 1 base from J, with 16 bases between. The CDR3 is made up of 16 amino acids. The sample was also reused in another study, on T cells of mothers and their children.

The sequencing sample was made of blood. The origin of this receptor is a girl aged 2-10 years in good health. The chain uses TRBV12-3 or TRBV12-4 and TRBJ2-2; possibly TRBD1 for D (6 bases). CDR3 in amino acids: CASTVTGTQNTGELFF. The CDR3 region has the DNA TGTGCCAGCACGGTGACCGGGACACAGAACACCGGGGAGCTGTTTTTT.